This T cell receptor beta chain was captured in a study of T cells in Graves' hyperthyroidism and ophthalmopathy. Amplified TCR beta CDR3 regions came from RNA transcripts. First-round RT-PCR with HTBI primers amplified the TCR CDR3 region. TCRdb recomputed calls from the multiplex PCR reads with MiXCR, one row per CDR3 protein. Among fewer than 300,000 distinct CDR3 sequences listed, approximately 26% were seen once. V was clipped by 0 bases and J by 1 base, with 12 bases between them. The CDR3 loop spans 16 amino acids. Germline V gives CDR1 MNHNS, CDR2 SASEGT. Sample: blood. The clonotype originates from a man between 35 and 55 years old with Graves' hyperthyroidism that later progressed to Graves' ophthalmopathy. This chain uses TRBV6-1 with TRBJ1-1; a possible D gene is TRBD1 (5 bases). CDR3 in amino acids: CASSEAGELSNTEAFF. CDR3 bases: TGTGCCAGCAGTGAAGCGGGGGAGTTATCGAACACTGAAGCTTTCTTT.